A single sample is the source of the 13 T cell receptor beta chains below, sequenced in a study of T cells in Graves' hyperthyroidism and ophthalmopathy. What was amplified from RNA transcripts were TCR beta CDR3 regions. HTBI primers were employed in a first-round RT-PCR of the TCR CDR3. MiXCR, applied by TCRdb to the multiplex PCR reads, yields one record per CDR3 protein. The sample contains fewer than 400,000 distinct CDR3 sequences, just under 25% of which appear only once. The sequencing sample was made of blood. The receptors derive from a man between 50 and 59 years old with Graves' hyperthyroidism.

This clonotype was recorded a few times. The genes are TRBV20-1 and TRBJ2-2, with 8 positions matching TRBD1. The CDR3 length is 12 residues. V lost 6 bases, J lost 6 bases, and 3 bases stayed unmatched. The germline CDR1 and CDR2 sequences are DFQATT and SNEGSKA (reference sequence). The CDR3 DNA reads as TGCAGTGCCAGGGGGCCAGCCGGGGAGCTGTTTTTT. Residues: CSARGPAGELFF.

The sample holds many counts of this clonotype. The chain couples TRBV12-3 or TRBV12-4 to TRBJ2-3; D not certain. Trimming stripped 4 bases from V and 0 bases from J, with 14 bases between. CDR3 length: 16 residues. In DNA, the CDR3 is TGTGCCAGCAGTTCCATCACCCTCTTTAGCACAGATACGCAGTATTTT. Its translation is CASSSITLFSTDTQYF.

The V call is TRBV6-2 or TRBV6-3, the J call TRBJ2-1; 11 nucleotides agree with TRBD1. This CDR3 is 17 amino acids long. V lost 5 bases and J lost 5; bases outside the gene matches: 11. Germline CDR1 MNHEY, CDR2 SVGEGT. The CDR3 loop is CASSLSRTGGLNNEQFF. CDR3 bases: TGTGCCAGCAGTCTCTCTCGGACAGGGGGCCTGAACAATGAGCAGTTCTTC.

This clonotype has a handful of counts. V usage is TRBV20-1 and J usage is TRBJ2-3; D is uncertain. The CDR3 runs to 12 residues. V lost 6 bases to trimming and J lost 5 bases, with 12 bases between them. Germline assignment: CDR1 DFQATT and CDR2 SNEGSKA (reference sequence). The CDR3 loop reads CSAPVHVDTQYF. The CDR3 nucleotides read TGCAGTGCGCCGGTGCATGTAGATACGCAGTATTTT.

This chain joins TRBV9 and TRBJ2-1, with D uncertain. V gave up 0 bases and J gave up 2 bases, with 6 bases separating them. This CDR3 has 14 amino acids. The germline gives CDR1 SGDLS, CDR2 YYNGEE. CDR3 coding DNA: TGTGCCAGCAGCGTAGCGGACGCCTACAATGAGCAGTTCTTC. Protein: CASSVADAYNEQFF.

The CDR3 DNA reads as TGTGCCAGCAGCCAAGCAAATACAGGGGTGGACACTGAAGCTTTCTTT. Translated, it gives CASSQANTGVDTEAFF. The J gene is TRBJ1-1, the V gene TRBV3-1; TRBD1 aligns across 7 bases. V was pared by 1 base and J by 3 bases, with 8 bases of the junction left unmatched. Germline V gene lookup returns CDR1 LGHDT and CDR2 YNNKEL (reference sequence). The CDR3 is 16 amino acids. Using reference TRBV3-1 and TRBJ1-1 for the parts outside the CDR3, the full variable domain is DTAVSQTPKYLVTQMGNDKSIKCEQNLGHDTMYWYKQDSKKFLKIMFSYNNKELIINETVPNRFSPKSPDKAHLNLHINSLELGDSAVYFCASSQANTGVDTEAFFGQGTRLTVV.

CDR3 sequence: CASSRQGSGNQPQHF. DNA for the CDR3: TGTGCCAGCAGCAGACAGGGTAGTGGCAATCAGCCCCAGCATTTT. This sequence joins TRBV2 and TRBJ1-5; 7 bases map to TRBD1. J lost 2 bases, V lost 6 bases, and 7 bases had no gene match. The CDR3 consists of 15 residues. Germline values: CDR1 SNHLY, CDR2 FYNNEI.

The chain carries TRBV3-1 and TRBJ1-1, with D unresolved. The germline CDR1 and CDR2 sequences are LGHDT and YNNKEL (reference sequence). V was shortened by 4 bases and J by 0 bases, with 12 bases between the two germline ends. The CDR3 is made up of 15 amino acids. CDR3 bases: TGTGCCAGCAGCCGACTAGGGAACCTGAACACTGAAGCTTTCTTT. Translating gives CASSRLGNLNTEAFF.

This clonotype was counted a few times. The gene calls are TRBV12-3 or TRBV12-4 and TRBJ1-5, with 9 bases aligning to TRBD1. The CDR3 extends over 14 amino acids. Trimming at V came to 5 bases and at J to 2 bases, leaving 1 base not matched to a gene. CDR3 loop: CASSGDRGNQPQHF. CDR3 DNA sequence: TGTGCCAGCAGTGGGGACAGGGGCAATCAGCCCCAGCATTTT.

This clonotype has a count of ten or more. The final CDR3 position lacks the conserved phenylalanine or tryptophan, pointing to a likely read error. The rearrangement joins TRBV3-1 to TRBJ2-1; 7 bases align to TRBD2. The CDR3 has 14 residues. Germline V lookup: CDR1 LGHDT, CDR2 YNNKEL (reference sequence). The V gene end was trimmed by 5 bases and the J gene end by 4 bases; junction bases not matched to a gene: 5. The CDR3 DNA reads TGTGCCAGCAGCTGGGGGGGTGCGTACAATGAGCAGTTCTTG. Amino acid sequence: CASSWGGAYNEQFL.

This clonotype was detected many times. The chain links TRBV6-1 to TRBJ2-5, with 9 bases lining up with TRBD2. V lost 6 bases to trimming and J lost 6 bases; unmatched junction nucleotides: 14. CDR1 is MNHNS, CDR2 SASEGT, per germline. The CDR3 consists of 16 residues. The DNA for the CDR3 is TGTGCCAGCAGCCCGGGAATAGGGACTAGCAGGCAGACCCAGTACTTC. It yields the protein CASSPGIGTSRQTQYF.

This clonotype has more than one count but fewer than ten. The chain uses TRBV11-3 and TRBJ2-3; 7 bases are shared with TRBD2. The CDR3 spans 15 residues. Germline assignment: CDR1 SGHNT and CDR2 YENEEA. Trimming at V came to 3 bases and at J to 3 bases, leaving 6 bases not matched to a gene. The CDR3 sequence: CASSFSGVGTDTQYF. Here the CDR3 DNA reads TGTGCCAGCAGCTTCAGCGGGGTGGGGACAGATACGCAGTATTTT.

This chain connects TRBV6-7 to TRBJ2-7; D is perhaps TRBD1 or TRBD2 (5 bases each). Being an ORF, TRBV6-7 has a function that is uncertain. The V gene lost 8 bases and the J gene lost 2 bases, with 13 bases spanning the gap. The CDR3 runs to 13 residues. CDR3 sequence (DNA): TGTGCCAGCGTGGGGACGGTTACCTACGAGCAGTACTTC. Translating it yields CASVGTVTYEQYF.